Following are 2 T cell receptor beta chains from one sample sequenced in a study of cytomegalovirus exposure and HLA in healthy donors. 60 Vbeta and 13 Jbeta primers were used in PCR. Sequenced by immunoSEQ multiplex PCR; TCRdb stores in-frame clones only, minus some. This table lists just over 200,000 clones. The specimen was PBMCs. The receptors stem from a girl aged 2 to 10 in good health and CMV-seropositive.

V and J are TRBV19 and TRBJ2-1, with 7 bases fitting TRBD1. Germline CDR1 and CDR2: LNHDA and SQIVND (reference sequence). Trimming at V came to 6 bases and at J to 0 bases, leaving 2 bases not matched to a gene. There are 14 residues in the CDR3. The CDR3 protein is CASRKGASYNEQFF. As DNA, the CDR3 is TGTGCCAGTAGGAAGGGGGCCTCCTACAATGAGCAGTTCTTC.

V gene TRBV7-2 combines with J gene TRBJ2-7, with a weak D call TRBD1 (5 bases). This CDR3 comprises 15 residues. Trimming left V 2 bases short and J 0 bases short, with 11 bases between. Germline V gene lookup returns CDR1 SGHTA and CDR2 FQGNSA. This CDR3 is CASSLSGLPSYEQYF. Here the CDR3 DNA reads TGTGCCAGCAGCTTATCAGGGCTACCCTCCTACGAGCAGTACTTC.